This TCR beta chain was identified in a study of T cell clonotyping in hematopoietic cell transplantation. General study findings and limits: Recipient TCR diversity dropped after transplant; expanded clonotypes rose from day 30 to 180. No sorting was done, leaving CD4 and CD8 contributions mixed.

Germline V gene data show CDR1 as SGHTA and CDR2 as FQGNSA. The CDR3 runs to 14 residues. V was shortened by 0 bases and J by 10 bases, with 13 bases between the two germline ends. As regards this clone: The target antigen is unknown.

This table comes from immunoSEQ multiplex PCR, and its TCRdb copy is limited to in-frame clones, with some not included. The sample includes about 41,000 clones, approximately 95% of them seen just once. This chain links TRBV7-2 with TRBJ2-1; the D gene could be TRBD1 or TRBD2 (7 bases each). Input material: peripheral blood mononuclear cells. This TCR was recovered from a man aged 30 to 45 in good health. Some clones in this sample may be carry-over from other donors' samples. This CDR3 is CASSLARGTEEQFF. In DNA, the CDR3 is TGTGCCAGCAGCTTAGCGCGGGGGACAGAAGAGCAGTTCTTC.